This entry lists 10 T cell receptor beta chains sequenced from one sample in a study of T cell repertoires in cytomegalovirus infection. TCRdb reprocessed the reads with MiXCR, giving one entry per CDR3 protein. The sample contains 900,000 to 950,000 distinct CDR3 sequences, about a third of which appear only once. For these TCRs, the target antigens are not known. Sequencing was performed on cultured CD8+ T cells from PBMCs, taken from culture after CMV antigen stimulation. These receptors came from a human donor in good health (CMV status not recorded). Some clones in this sample may be carry-over from other donors' samples.

The sample holds many counts of this clonotype. The chain recombines TRBV7-9 with TRBJ1-2; the D gene is possibly TRBD1 (6 bases). This CDR3 has 15 residues. With 6 bases removed from V and 0 bases from J, the gap between germline ends came to 14 bases. Germline loops: CDR1 SEHNR, CDR2 FQNEAQ (reference sequence). The CDR3 coding sequence is TGTGCCAGCAGGCCGCCGGGACATCCTAACTATGGCTACACCTTC. Its protein product is CASRPPGHPNYGYTF.

The table lists this clonotype with a few counts. The chain links TRBV12-3 or TRBV12-4 to TRBJ1-5; D is ambiguous. V lost 4 bases to trimming and J lost 2 bases, with 6 bases between them. This CDR3 is 13 amino acids long. CDR3 DNA: TGTGCCAGCAGTTCCCCGGGCAATCAGCCCCAGCATTTT. Translating gives CASSSPGNQPQHF.

The CDR3: CASSPGNDSGNTIYF. The CDR3 region has the DNA TGTGCCAGCAGCCCGGGGAATGACTCTGGAAACACCATATATTTT. The chain is built from TRBV12-3 or TRBV12-4 and TRBJ1-3; no reliable D call. The CDR3 length is 15 residues. The germline V and J ends were trimmed by 6 bases and 0 bases, with 12 bases remaining between them.

This clonotype was counted many times. J is TRBJ2-2 and V is TRBV4-2, with TRBD1 identical over 9 bases. This CDR3 is built from 15 residues. The junction had 4 bases not matched to a gene; V was cut back by 4 bases and J by 4 bases. The germline gives CDR1 LGHNA, CDR2 YNFKEQ. The DNA of the CDR3 is TGTGCCAGCAGCCTCCAGACAGGGGGCACCGGGGAGCTGTTTTTT. Protein: CASSLQTGGTGELFF.

DNA of the CDR3: TGTGCCAGCAGTTTCAGCAGGCTCAATTCACCCCTCCACTTT. This translates into CASSFSRLNSPLHF. The chain couples TRBV27 to TRBJ1-6; D uncertain. V lost 3 bases to trimming and J lost 7 bases, with 10 bases between them. The germline V gene has CDR1 MNHEY and CDR2 SMNVEV (reference sequence). The CDR3 runs 14 residues.

This clonotype has at least ten counts. The chain employs TRBV7-6 and TRBJ2-1, with TRBD2 matching 9 bases. The CDR3 is 17 residues long. The germline CDR1 and CDR2 sequences are SGHVS and FNYEAQ. V gave up 5 bases and J gave up 0 bases; unmatched junction bases: 8. The CDR3 DNA reads as TGTGCCAGCAGCCTCAGCGGGGGGATCAACTCCTACAATGAGCAGTTCTTC. This sequence encodes CASSLSGGINSYNEQFF.

This chain joins TRBV2 and TRBJ2-1, with 7 bases identical to TRBD1. Germline CDR1 reads SNHLY; CDR2 reads FYNNEI. J lost 5 bases, V lost 4 bases, and 8 bases had no gene match. The CDR3 contains 15 residues. CDR3 in amino acids: CASSVGGRLNNEQFF. For the CDR3, the DNA is TGTGCCAGCAGTGTAGGGGGCCGCCTGAACAATGAGCAGTTCTTC.

This clonotype was seen more than once but under ten times. This chain joins TRBV6-6 and TRBJ2-1, with 8 bases identical to TRBD2. This CDR3 has 16 residues. Germline assignment: CDR1 MNHNY and CDR2 SVGAGI (reference sequence). The junction had 7 bases not matched to a gene; V was cut back by 1 base and J by 5 bases. CDR3: CASSYYPGGRNNEQFF. DNA for the CDR3: TGTGCCAGCAGTTACTACCCGGGGGGGCGAAACAATGAGCAGTTCTTC.

This clonotype came up a few times. The J gene is TRBJ1-1, the V gene TRBV28; TRBD1 agrees at 8 bases. The CDR3 runs to 16 residues. Trimming cost V 0 bases and J 5 bases; bases outside gene matches: 8. Germline loops: CDR1 MDHEN, CDR2 SYDVKM. CDR3 sequence: CASSLWDRDRKTEAFF. For the CDR3, the DNA is TGTGCCAGCAGTTTATGGGACAGGGATAGGAAAACTGAAGCTTTCTTT.

This clonotype has a handful of counts. V gene TRBV10-3 combines with J gene TRBJ2-3; 8 positions agree with TRBD1. The junction had 10 bases not matched to a gene; V was cut back by 6 bases and J by 2 bases. CDR1 is ENHRY and CDR2 is SYGVKD in the germline V gene. This CDR3 has 16 amino acids. CDR3 bases: TGTGCCATCAGATATCGACAGGGGAGATCCACAGATACGCAGTATTTT. Amino acids: CAIRYRQGRSTDTQYF.